This T cell receptor beta chain was obtained from a study of blood T cell repertoires in COVID-19. The CDR3 spans 16 residues. Per germline, CDR1 MNHNY and CDR2 SVGAGI (reference sequence). The germline V and J ends were trimmed by 2 bases and 0 bases, with 11 bases remaining between them. Generated by immunoSEQ multiplex PCR, the TCRdb table keeps only in-frame clones and is missing some. The data hold under 250,000 clones, with around 81% observed a single time. The sequenced sample was peripheral blood. The TCR was taken from a human donor in a cohort sampled during active COVID-19. The genes are TRBV6-6 and TRBJ2-1, with D maybe TRBD2 (5 bases). CDR3 residues: CASSYPSPGSYNEQFF. As DNA, the CDR3 is TGTGCCAGCAGTTACCCTAGCCCCGGCTCCTACAATGAGCAGTTCTTC.